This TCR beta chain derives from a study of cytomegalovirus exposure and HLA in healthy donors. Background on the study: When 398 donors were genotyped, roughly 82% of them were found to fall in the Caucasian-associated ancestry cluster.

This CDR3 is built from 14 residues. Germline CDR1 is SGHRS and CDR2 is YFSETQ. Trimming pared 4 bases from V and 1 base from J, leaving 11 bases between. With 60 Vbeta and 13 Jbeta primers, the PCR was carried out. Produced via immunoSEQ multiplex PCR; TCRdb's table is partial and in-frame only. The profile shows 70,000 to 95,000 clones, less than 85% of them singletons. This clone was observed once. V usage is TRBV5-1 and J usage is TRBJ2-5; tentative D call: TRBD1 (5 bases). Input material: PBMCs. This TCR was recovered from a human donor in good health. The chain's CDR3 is CASSPQGSQETQYF. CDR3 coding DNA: TGCGCCAGCAGCCCCCAGGGTTCCCAAGAGACCCAGTACTTC.